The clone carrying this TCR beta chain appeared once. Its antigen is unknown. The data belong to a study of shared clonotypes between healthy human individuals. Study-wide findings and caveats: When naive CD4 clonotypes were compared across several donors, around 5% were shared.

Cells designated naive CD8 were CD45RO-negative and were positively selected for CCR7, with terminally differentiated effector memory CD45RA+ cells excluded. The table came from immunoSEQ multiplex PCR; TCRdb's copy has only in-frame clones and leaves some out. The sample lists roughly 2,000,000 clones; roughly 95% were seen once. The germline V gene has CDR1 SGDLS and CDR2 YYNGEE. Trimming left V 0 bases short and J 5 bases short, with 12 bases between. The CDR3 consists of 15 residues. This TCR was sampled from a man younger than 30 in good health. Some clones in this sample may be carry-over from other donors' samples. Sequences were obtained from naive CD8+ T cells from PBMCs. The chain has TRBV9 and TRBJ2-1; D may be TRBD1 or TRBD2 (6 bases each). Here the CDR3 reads CASSVGPRGDNEQFF. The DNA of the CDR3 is TGTGCCAGCAGCGTAGGTCCAAGGGGGGACAATGAGCAGTTCTTC.